The text below deals with one TCR beta chain. Antigen: not known. The germline V gene has CDR1 LNHDA and CDR2 SQIVND (reference sequence). The CDR3 contains 14 residues. V was trimmed by 5 bases and J by 2 bases, leaving 11 bases between them. The data stem from a study of cytomegalovirus exposure and HLA in healthy donors. About the research overall: Among 150 million to 200 million T cells, an earlier analysis found 117 million unique TCR beta sequences.

General study findings and limits: Common viral pathogens were later found to be apparently linked to several of the most significant clusters. Immune exposure was documented only through CMV serostatus.

In the PCR, 60 Vbeta and 13 Jbeta primers were used. Sequenced by immunoSEQ multiplex PCR; TCRdb stores in-frame clones only, minus some. This table has about 140,000 clones, 60% to 80% appearing once. This receptor was obtained from a man aged 30 to 39 in good health and CMV-seronegative. Sequencing was done on a sample of PBMCs. This chain joins TRBV19 and TRBJ2-3; TRBD1 is a possible D gene (6 bases). In nucleotides, the CDR3 is TGTGCCAGTAGTCGGGACACCACCACAGATACGCAGTATTTT. Translating gives CASSRDTTTDTQYF.